These 29 T cell receptor beta chains came from one sample sequenced in a study of monozygotic twins with cystic fibrosis. The protocol was immunoSEQ multiplex PCR, while the TCRdb copy is restricted to in-frame clones and leaves out a portion. Of 30,000 to 35,000 clones in the sample, over 60% were seen once. What was sequenced was blood. All receptors derive from a girl aged 5 to 17 with cystic fibrosis.

The rearrangement uses TRBV29-1 and TRBJ1-2; D gene uncertain. The CDR3 spans 14 residues. The germline CDR1 and CDR2 sequences are SQVTM and ANQGSEA. Trimming shortened V by 4 bases and J by 4 bases, and 16 bases separated the two germline ends. The CDR3 loop is CSVVFPTAIYGYTF. The CDR3 DNA sequence: TGCAGCGTTGTGTTTCCGACGGCCATCTATGGCTACACCTTC.

The J gene is TRBJ2-2, the V gene TRBV4-3; 10 positions match TRBD2. There are 15 residues in the CDR3. V was clipped by 1 base and J by 5 bases; unmatched bases: 1. Germline lookup yields CDR1 LGHNA and CDR2 YSLEER. Written as DNA, the CDR3 is TGCGCCAGCAGCCAAGGAGCGGGAGGGACCGGGGAGCTGTTTTTT. Amino acid sequence: CASSQGAGGTGELFF.

This sequence joins TRBV7-2 and TRBJ2-1; D is unresolved. V was clipped by 1 base and J by 0 bases, with 7 bases between them. CDR3 length: 15 residues. CDR1 is SGHTA and CDR2 is FQGNSA in the germline V gene. The CDR3 loop is CASSLVRSSYNEQFF. The DNA of the CDR3 is TGTGCCAGCAGCTTAGTCAGGAGCTCCTACAATGAGCAGTTCTTC.

The rearrangement uses TRBV11-2 and TRBJ2-7; D unresolved. The CDR3 extends over 13 amino acids. Per the germline V gene, CDR1 is SGHAT and CDR2 is FQNNGV. Trimming stripped 4 bases from V and 0 bases from J, with 7 bases between. The CDR3 DNA follows: TGTGCCAGCAGCTCCCAAAGCTCCTACGAGCAGTACGTC. Translated: CASSSQSSYEQYV.

On this clone itself: The junction departs from germline at one end; a sequencing error may be responsible. The chain carries TRBV14 and TRBJ2-3; 10 nucleotides match TRBD2. The CDR3 contains 15 residues. Per germline, CDR1 SGHDN and CDR2 FVKESK. The CDR3 bases are TGTGCCAGCAGCTTCGGGACTAGCGAGACAGATATGCAGTATTTT. Translated, it gives CASSFGTSETDMQYF.

The sample holds a few counts of this clone. The chain recombines TRBV27 with TRBJ2-7, with D perhaps TRBD1 (7 bases). The CDR3 is made up of 14 amino acids. Per the germline V gene, CDR1 is MNHEY and CDR2 is SMNVEV (reference sequence). Trimming left V 5 bases short and J 5 bases short, with 16 bases between. The CDR3 DNA sequence: TGTGCCAGCAGTCCGCAAACAGGGGAGGACGAGCAGTACTTC. It yields the protein CASSPQTGEDEQYF.

In this sample, this clone turned up once. The V and J genes are TRBV2 and TRBJ1-2; D gene ambiguous. CDR3 length equals 12 residues. From germline, CDR1 is SNHLY and CDR2 FYNNEI. Trimming took off 8 bases at V and 7 bases at J, with 14 bases between the two ends. CDR3 in amino acids: CASLSGGSGYTF. DNA of the CDR3: TGTGCCAGCCTGAGCGGAGGGTCTGGCTACACCTTC.

This clone has more than one count but fewer than ten. The chain combines TRBV15 with TRBJ1-1; D gene unclear. The CDR3 extends over 13 amino acids. V shed 5 bases and J shed 5 bases, with 12 bases lying between them. Germline V lookup: CDR1 LNHNV, CDR2 YYDKDF (reference sequence). The CDR3 sequence is CATSAEESTEAFF. The CDR3 coding sequence is TGTGCCACCAGCGCCGAGGAGTCTACTGAAGCTTTCTTT. Looking up the rest from reference TRBV15 and TRBJ1-1 gives the full variable domain: DAMVIQNPRYQVTQFGKPVTLSCSQTLNHNVMYWYQQKSSQAPKLLFHYYDKDFNNEADTPDNFQSRRPNTSFCFLDIRSPGLGDTAMYLCATSAEESTEAFFGQGTRLTVV.

The chain combines TRBV5-1 with TRBJ2-1; 9 nucleotides agree with TRBD1. V shed 4 bases, J shed 6 bases, and the junction held 8 bases outside the gene matches. Germline CDR1 is SGHRS and CDR2 is YFSETQ. The CDR3 contains 15 residues. The DNA of the CDR3 is TGCGCCAGCAGCCCGGACAGGGGTTTAGGCAATGAGCAGTTCTTC. It yields the protein CASSPDRGLGNEQFF.

The V gene is TRBV4-3, the J gene TRBJ2-3; D remains ambiguous. Germline CDR1 is LGHNA and CDR2 is YSLEER. This CDR3 has 15 amino acids. Trimming cost V 0 bases and J 3 bases, with 10 bases left between them. The CDR3 sequence is CASSQDPTMTDTQYF. CDR3 nucleotides: TGCGCCAGCAGCCAAGATCCAACAATGACAGATACGCAGTATTTT.

The V call is TRBV2, the J call TRBJ2-6, with a tentative D call TRBD1 (5 bases). The germline V gene has CDR1 SNHLY and CDR2 FYNNEI. Trimming pared 6 bases from V and 2 bases from J, leaving 11 bases between. The CDR3 is made up of 15 amino acids. Here the CDR3 reads CASSFEGAGANVLTF. CDR3 bases: TGTGCCAGCAGCTTCGAAGGGGCTGGGGCCAACGTCCTGACTTTC.

This clone was recorded a few times. The V and J genes are TRBV5-1 and TRBJ1-3; the D is unclear. CDR3 length: 13 residues. V lost 4 bases and J lost 3, with 8 bases in between. In germline, CDR1 is SGHRS, CDR2 YFSETQ. The DNA of the CDR3 is TGCGCCAGCAGCGCGGACGGTGGAAACACCATATATTTT. It codes for CASSADGGNTIYF.

The rearrangement links TRBV30 to TRBJ2-6, with D maybe TRBD1 (5 bases). This CDR3 is 14 amino acids long. Between the trimmed V and J ends, which lost 6 bases and 4 bases, there was a span of 13 bases. CDR1 and CDR2 (germline): GTSNPN, SVGIG (reference sequence). The CDR3 sequence: CACDQGEGANVLTF. The CDR3 DNA sequence: TGTGCCTGCGACCAGGGTGAAGGGGCCAACGTCCTGACTTTC.

The J gene is TRBJ2-2, the V gene TRBV29-1, with 8 bases aligning to TRBD2. V was pared by 3 bases and J by 8 bases, with 11 bases of the junction left unmatched. CDR1 SQVTM and CDR2 ANQGSEA come from the germline V gene. This CDR3 comprises 15 residues. In nucleotides, the CDR3 is TGCAGCGTTGAGCGGGGGGACACCCAGCATGGGGAGCTGTTTTTT. Protein product: CSVERGDTQHGELFF.

V and J are TRBV5-1 and TRBJ2-3, with 9 bases aligning to TRBD2. V lost 1 base to trimming and J lost 1 base; unmatched junction nucleotides: 10. The CDR3 has 18 residues. From germline, CDR1 is SGHRS and CDR2 YFSETQ. The CDR3 region has the DNA TGCGCCAGCAGCTTGACCGGAGGGCTAGCGGGACGCACAGATACGCAGTATTTT. Its translation is CASSLTGGLAGRTDTQYF. Using reference TRBV5-1 and TRBJ2-3 for the parts outside the CDR3, the full variable domain is KAGVTQTPRYLIKTRGQQVTLSCSPISGHRSVSWYQQTPGQGLQFLFEYFSETQRNKGNFPGRFSGRQFSNSRSEMNVSTLELGDSALYLCASSLTGGLAGRTDTQYFGPGTRLTVL.

The gene calls are TRBV2 and TRBJ1-4; D is uncertain. From germline, CDR1 is SNHLY and CDR2 FYNNEI. Trimming cost V 7 bases and J 5 bases, with 14 bases left between them. The CDR3 length is 14 residues. The CDR3 reads CASIKGNSNEKLFF. As DNA, the CDR3 is TGTGCCAGCATTAAGGGAAATTCAAATGAAAAACTGTTTTTT.

This clone was seen only once. The V and J genes are TRBV27 and TRBJ1-4; 7 bases fit TRBD1. Germline trimming cut 0 bases from V and 5 bases from J; bases unmatched to any gene: 3. Germline V lookup: CDR1 MNHEY, CDR2 SMNVEV (reference sequence). The CDR3 totals 15 residues. CDR3 region: CASSLSVQGNEKLFF. CDR3 in DNA: TGTGCCAGCAGTTTATCCGTACAGGGGAATGAAAAACTGTTTTTT. Variable domain in full (rest from reference TRBV27 and TRBJ1-4): EAQVTQNPRYLITVTGKKLTVTCSQNMNHEYMSWYRQDPGLGLRQIYYSMNVEVTDKGDVPEGYKVSRKEKRNFPLILESPSPNQTSLYFCASSLSVQGNEKLFFGSGTQLSVL.

The rearrangement links TRBV7-9 to TRBJ2-2; D uncertain. From germline, CDR1 is SEHNR and CDR2 FQNEAQ (reference sequence). Between the trimmed V and J ends, which lost 2 bases and 4 bases, there was a span of 5 bases. CDR3 length: 13 residues. The DNA for the CDR3 is TGTGCCAGCAGCTTACTGTTCACCGGGGAGCTGTTTTTT. It specifies CASSLLFTGELFF. Full variable domain (rest looked up from reference TRBV7-9 and TRBJ2-2): DTGVSQNPRHKITKRGQNVTFRCDPISEHNRLYWYRQTLGQGPEFLTYFQNEAQLEKSRLLSDRFSAERPKGSFSTLEIQRTEQGDSAMYLCASSLLFTGELFFGEGSRLTVL.

This chain joins TRBV27 and TRBJ2-7, with 7 bases aligning to TRBD1. Germline assignment: CDR1 MNHEY and CDR2 SMNVEV (reference sequence). This CDR3 is built from 14 residues. V was pared by 4 bases and J by 3 bases, with 6 bases of the junction left unmatched. This CDR3 is CASSSRQGSYEQYV. CDR3 sequence (DNA): TGTGCCAGCAGTTCCAGACAGGGTAGCTACGAGCAGTACGTC.

This sequence joins TRBV15 and TRBJ2-7, with a weak D call TRBD1 (6 bases). Germline CDR1 LNHNV, CDR2 YYDKDF (reference sequence). V dropped 0 bases and J dropped 2 bases, with 11 bases sitting between them. This CDR3 is 15 amino acids long. The CDR3 DNA reads TGTGCCACCAGCAGAGACAGGGGTGGGACCTACGAGCAGTACTTC. Protein product: CATSRDRGGTYEQYF.

There are a few counts of this clone. The V and J genes are TRBV4-1 and TRBJ1-5, with a possible D match to TRBD1 (6 bases). Trimming stripped 2 bases from V and 5 bases from J, with 7 bases between. This CDR3 is built from 13 residues. Germline lookup yields CDR1 MGHRA and CDR2 YSYEKL. Written as DNA, the CDR3 is TGCGCCAGCAGCCAAAACAGGGATCAGCCCCAGCATTTT. This translates into CASSQNRDQPQHF.

Written as DNA, the CDR3 is TGTGCCAGCAGTTACTCCTATCTTGCGTCTCCGGCTTTCTTT. Translation: CASSYSYLASPAFF. V usage is TRBV6-5 and J usage is TRBJ1-1; D unclear. This CDR3 is built from 14 residues. V lost 0 bases to trimming and J lost 11 bases, with 16 bases between them. Germline loops: CDR1 MNHEY, CDR2 SVGAGI.

The chain couples TRBV9 to TRBJ2-2; D is perhaps TRBD1 (5 bases). The CDR3 contains 15 residues. V lost 4 bases and J 3 bases, leaving 13 bases between the germline ends. Germline CDR1 is SGDLS and CDR2 is YYNGEE. The CDR3 is CASSPRRVDTGELFF. The CDR3 bases are TGTGCCAGCAGCCCTCGCAGGGTCGACACCGGGGAGCTGTTTTTT.

This chain connects TRBV7-9 to TRBJ2-1; 9 bases fit TRBD1. Germline V CDR1 and CDR2: SEHNR, FQNEAQ (reference sequence). The CDR3 loop spans 15 amino acids. The J segment lost 9 bases and the V segment lost 1 base, leaving 7 bases of the junction unmatched. CDR3 amino acids: CASSLEQGALGEQFF. CDR3 DNA sequence: TGTGCCAGCAGCTTAGAACAGGGGGCGCTGGGTGAGCAGTTCTTC.

The chain is built from TRBV6-5 and TRBJ2-5, with D possibly TRBD1 on 6 matching bases. In germline, CDR1 is MNHEY, CDR2 SVGAGI. This CDR3 region has 15 residues. Between the trimmed V and J ends, which lost 5 bases and 4 bases, there was a span of 17 bases. Here the CDR3 DNA reads TGTGCCAGCAGTCGCCTAGTGGGGGCGGGAGAGACCCAGTACTTC. This sequence encodes CASSRLVGAGETQYF.

This clone occurred a few times. This chain uses TRBV6-5 with TRBJ1-1; D is unresolved. CDR3 length: 14 amino acids. Trimming pared 2 bases from V and 1 base from J, leaving 8 bases between. Germline loops: CDR1 MNHEY, CDR2 SVGAGI. CDR3 loop: CASSYRVWNTEAFF. In DNA, the CDR3 is TGTGCCAGCAGTTACCGGGTCTGGAACACTGAAGCTTTCTTT.

This clone was recorded a few times. The chain couples TRBV5-1 to TRBJ2-2, with 9 positions matching TRBD1. Unmatched junction bases numbered 6, after V lost 4 bases and J lost 5 bases. Germline CDR1 SGHRS, CDR2 YFSETQ. The length of the CDR3 is 15 residues. CDR3 loop: CASSPTGTGTGELFF. In DNA, the CDR3 is TGCGCCAGCAGCCCAACCGGGACAGGGACCGGGGAGCTGTTTTTT.

This clone was observed a handful of times. V and J are TRBV5-6 and TRBJ1-2; no clear D. The CDR3 has 15 amino acids. Between the trimmed V and J ends, which lost 1 base and 3 bases, there was a span of 13 bases. CDR1 is SGHDT and CDR2 is YYEEEE in the germline V gene. The CDR3 DNA is TGTGCCAGCAGCTTGCAACCCCGACCCTACTATGGCTACACCTTC. Translating gives CASSLQPRPYYGYTF.

The J gene is TRBJ2-7, the V gene TRBV4-3; 8 positions agree with TRBD2. This CDR3 region has 14 residues. Germline trimming cut 4 bases from V and 5 bases from J; bases unmatched to any gene: 7. Germline CDR1 is LGHNA and CDR2 is YSLEER. CDR3 region: CASSRGLARDEQYF. The CDR3 bases are TGCGCCAGCAGCCGCGGACTAGCTAGGGACGAGCAGTACTTC.